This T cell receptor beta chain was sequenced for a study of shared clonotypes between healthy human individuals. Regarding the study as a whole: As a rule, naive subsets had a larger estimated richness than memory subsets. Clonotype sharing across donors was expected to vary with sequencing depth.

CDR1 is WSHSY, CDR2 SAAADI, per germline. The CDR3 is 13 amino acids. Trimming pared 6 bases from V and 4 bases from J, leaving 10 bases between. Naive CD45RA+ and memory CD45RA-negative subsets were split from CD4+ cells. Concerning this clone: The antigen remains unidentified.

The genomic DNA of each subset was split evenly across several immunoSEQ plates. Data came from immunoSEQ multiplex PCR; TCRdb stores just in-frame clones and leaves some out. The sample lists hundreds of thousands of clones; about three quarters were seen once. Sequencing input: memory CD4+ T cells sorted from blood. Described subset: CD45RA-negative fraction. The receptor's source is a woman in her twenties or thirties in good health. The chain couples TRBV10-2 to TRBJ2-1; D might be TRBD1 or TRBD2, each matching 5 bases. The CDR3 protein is CASRTRGYNEQFF. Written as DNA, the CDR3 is TGCGCCAGCAGAACTAGGGGATACAATGAGCAGTTCTTC.